This entry lists 32 T cell receptor beta chains sequenced from one sample in a study of T cell responses to AZD1222 COVID-19 vaccine. Libraries were prepared by immunoSEQ multiplex PCR; TCRdb keeps only in-frame clonotypes and omits some of them. The table lists approximately 120,000 clones, 89% of them singletons. The specimen comprised peripheral blood, sampled on day 0 of AZD1222 vaccination. These receptor sequences come from an adult in good health.

The rearrangement joins TRBV2 to TRBJ2-2; D may be TRBD1 (6 bases). Trimming pared 5 bases from V and 6 bases from J, leaving 13 bases between. The V gene's germline CDR1 is SNHLY and CDR2 FYNNEI. This CDR3 is built from 14 residues. CDR3 nucleotide sequence: TGTGCCAGCAGTTTACAGGGTATCCCCGGGGAGCTGTTTTTT. As protein: CASSLQGIPGELFF.

The chain recombines TRBV18 with TRBJ1-2; TRBD1 is a possible D gene (5 bases). CDR1 is KGHSH, CDR2 LQKENI, per germline. The V end was cut by 3 bases, the J end by 0 bases, with 8 bases between. The CDR3 length is 14 residues. The CDR3 nucleotides are TGTGCCAGCTCACCCTCGACAGCTAACTATGGCTACACCTTC. Amino acids: CASSPSTANYGYTF. The entire variable domain, with the rest obtained from reference TRBV18 and TRBJ1-2, is as follows: NAGVMQNPRHLVRRRGQEARLRCSPMKGHSHVYWYRQLPEEGLKFMVYLQKENIIDESGMPKERFSAEFPKEGPSILRIQQVVRGDSAAYFCASSPSTANYGYTFGSGTRLTVV.

This rearrangement joins TRBV6-5 to TRBJ1-2, with TRBD1 matching over 7 bases. The germline V gene encodes CDR1 MNHEY and CDR2 SVGAGI. J was trimmed by 6 bases and V by 3 bases; bases with no gene match: 7. CDR3 length equals 14 residues. CDR3 protein: CASSYAGTADGYTF. CDR3 coding DNA: TGTGCCAGCAGTTATGCCGGGACAGCGGATGGCTACACCTTC.

The genes are TRBV30 and TRBJ1-1; 7 bases match TRBD1. The CDR3 sequence is 11 residues long. Germline loops: CDR1 GTSNPN, CDR2 SVGIG (reference sequence). The ends lost 2 bases at V and 11 bases at J; junction bases unmatched: 5. CDR3 sequence reads: CAWSPDRVAFF. CDR3 in DNA: TGTGCCTGGAGTCCTGACAGGGTGGCTTTCTTT.

The chain links TRBV6-5 to TRBJ1-1, with TRBD1 as a possible D gene (5 bases). The CDR3 has 13 amino acids. Germline V CDR1 and CDR2: MNHEY, SVGAGI. V was shortened by 3 bases and J by 6 bases, with 11 bases between the two germline ends. CDR3 sequence reads: CASSYTRAAEAFF. Written as DNA, the CDR3 is TGTGCCAGCAGTTATACCAGGGCGGCTGAAGCTTTCTTT.

The chain uses TRBV25-1 and TRBJ2-2, with D possibly matching TRBD1 (6 bases). Germline V gives CDR1 MGHDK, CDR2 SYGVNS. Trimming cost V 10 bases and J 6 bases, with 15 bases left between them. The CDR3 contains 13 residues. The CDR3 is CAIQQGESGELFF. In nucleotides, the CDR3 is TGTGCCATTCAACAGGGTGAATCCGGGGAGCTGTTTTTT.

The V call is TRBV5-4, the J call TRBJ1-5; 9 bases map to TRBD1. V was clipped by 0 bases and J by 3 bases; unmatched bases: 4. Germline lookup yields CDR1 SGHNT and CDR2 YYREEE (reference sequence). This CDR3 has 16 amino acids. CDR3 DNA: TGTGCCAGCAGCTTGGGGGGGGACAGGGACAATCAGCCCCAGCATTTT. Translating gives CASSLGGDRDNQPQHF.

The chain carries TRBV20-1 and TRBJ2-7; D gene unclear. The germline V gene encodes CDR1 DFQATT and CDR2 SNEGSKA (reference sequence). Trimming pared 5 bases from V and 2 bases from J, leaving 7 bases between. This CDR3 is built from 11 residues. CDR3 in DNA: TGCAGTGCTCAAGGTACCTACGAGCAGTACTTC. Amino acid sequence: CSAQGTYEQYF.

The J gene is TRBJ2-7, the V gene TRBV5-4, with 8 bases fitting TRBD2. The V and J ends lost 10 bases and 2 bases, in that order; junction bases with no gene match: 8. This CDR3 has 13 amino acids. Germline CDR1 and CDR2: SGHNT and YYREEE (reference sequence). CDR3 sequence (DNA): TGTGCCGGGGGTAGCGGGGAGACCTACGAGCAGTACTTC. It translates to CAGGSGETYEQYF. The full variable domain, with the rest looked up from reference TRBV5-4 and TRBJ2-7, is ETGVTQSPTHLIKTRGQQVTLRCSSQSGHNTVSWYQQALGQGPQFIFQYYREEENGRGNFPPRFSGLQFPNYSSELNVNALELDDSALYLCAGGSGETYEQYFGPGTRLTVT.

CDR3 nucleotide sequence: TGTGCCAGCAGCACCCATCTAGCGGGGGGGCGCAATGAGCAGTTCTTC. This codes for CASSTHLAGGRNEQFF. The rearrangement uses TRBV7-2 and TRBJ2-1; 12 nucleotides line up with TRBD2. V was pared by 5 bases and J by 6 bases, with 8 bases of the junction left unmatched. CDR1 is SGHTA, CDR2 FQGNSA, per germline. There are 16 residues in the CDR3.

The chain employs TRBV7-3 and TRBJ2-3, with D possibly being TRBD2 (6 bases). The V end lost 5 bases, the J end lost 5 bases, and 17 bases lay between the germline ends. The CDR3 spans 15 residues. Germline V gives CDR1 SGHTA, CDR2 FQGTGA. The CDR3 here is CASSTTRGAEDTQYF. In DNA form, the CDR3 reads TGTGCCAGCAGCACGACTAGAGGGGCGGAAGATACGCAGTATTTT.

This clone showed up just once. This chain connects TRBV7-9 to TRBJ2-2, with D maybe TRBD1 (5 bases). Trimming took off 2 bases at V and 6 bases at J, with 7 bases between the two ends. In germline, CDR1 is SEHNR, CDR2 FQNEAQ (reference sequence). CDR3 size: 13 residues. CDR3 DNA: TGTGCCAGCAGCTTAAGGACACCCGGGGAGCTGTTTTTT. It specifies CASSLRTPGELFF.

In nucleotides, the CDR3 is TGCGCCAGCAGCTTAGGCCGATTCGGATCGTCCGATACGCAGTATTTT. Its translation: CASSLGRFGSSDTQYF. This chain connects TRBV5-1 to TRBJ2-3; D remains ambiguous. The CDR3 spans 16 residues. The germline CDR1 and CDR2 sequences are SGHRS and YFSETQ. The V and J ends lost 2 bases and 6 bases respectively, with 19 bases between them.

The chain combines TRBV7-2 with TRBJ1-3; weak D call: TRBD1 (5 bases). Deletions cut 4 bases from V and 4 bases from J, with 11 bases between. Germline assignment: CDR1 SGHTA and CDR2 FQGNSA. This CDR3 comprises 14 residues. CDR3 in DNA: TGTGCCAGCAGCTCCGGGGCGCAGGGAAACACCATATATTTT. Translating gives CASSSGAQGNTIYF.

This sequence joins TRBV19 and TRBJ1-2; D is unclear. The CDR3 runs 14 residues. Germline loops: CDR1 LNHDA, CDR2 SQIVND (reference sequence). V dropped 7 bases and J dropped 1 base, with 13 bases sitting between them. For the CDR3, the DNA is TGTGCCAGTAATAACCGGGGATTTAACTATGGCTACACCTTC. Its translation is CASNNRGFNYGYTF.

This chain uses TRBV30 with TRBJ2-3; TRBD1 is a possible D gene (6 bases). Germline CDR1 GTSNPN, CDR2 SVGIG (reference sequence). The V end was cut by 0 bases, the J end by 3 bases, with 19 bases between. The CDR3 consists of 17 residues. This CDR3 is CAWSVRPPGHGTDTQYF. DNA for the CDR3: TGTGCCTGGAGTGTGAGGCCACCGGGACACGGTACAGATACGCAGTATTTT.

This clone was observed once. V and J are TRBV6-4 and TRBJ2-1, with D possibly being TRBD1 or TRBD2 (5 bases each). Germline V gene sequence: CDR1 MRHNA, CDR2 SNTAGT. The germline V and J ends were trimmed by 6 bases and 7 bases, with 13 bases remaining between them. The CDR3 is made up of 13 amino acids. In DNA, the CDR3 is TGTGCCAGCAGAGAAGGGGAGCGGAATGAGCAGTTCTTC. It codes for CASREGERNEQFF.

The chain combines TRBV30 with TRBJ1-2; 8 bases fit TRBD1. This CDR3 is 14 amino acids long. V dropped 5 bases and J dropped 8; count of bases not matched to a gene: 13. CDR1 and CDR2 from the germline V gene are GTSNPN and SVGIG (reference sequence). CDR3 DNA sequence: TGTGCCTGGGAAGGCGTGAGACAGGGGCAAGGCTACACCTTC. It specifies CAWEGVRQGQGYTF.

This clone was counted between two and nine times. J is TRBJ1-4 and V is TRBV28, with TRBD1 identical over 7 bases. Per the germline V gene, CDR1 is MDHEN and CDR2 is SYDVKM. The CDR3 totals 15 residues. J gave up 10 bases and V 5 bases, and 13 bases lay outside the gene matches. CDR3 sequence reads: CASSPYGTVDVKLFF. DNA of the CDR3: TGTGCCAGCAGTCCCTACGGGACAGTGGATGTAAAACTGTTTTTT.

This chain connects TRBV7-3 to TRBJ2-1, with 9 bases identical to TRBD1. In germline, CDR1 is SGHTA, CDR2 FQGTGA. With 8 bases clipped from V and 4 bases from J, the junction kept 6 bases outside the gene matches. The CDR3 runs 14 residues. The CDR3, as DNA: TGTGCCAGCTCATCCGGGACAGGGTACAATGAGCAGTTCTTC. Protein: CASSSGTGYNEQFF. Looking up the rest from reference TRBV7-3 and TRBJ2-1 gives the full variable domain: GAGVSQTPSNKVTEKGKYVELRCDPISGHTALYWYRQSLGQGPEFLIYFQGTGAADDSGLPNDRFFAVRPEGSVSTLKIQRTERGDSAVYLCASSSGTGYNEQFFGPGTRLTVL.

This rearrangement joins TRBV21-1 to TRBJ2-7; TRBD1, the table's D call, lacks a check against the DNA. TRBV21-1 is an annotated pseudogene. This CDR3 has 13 amino acids. CDR3 coding DNA: TGTGCCAGGGGACAGGGTCTTCACTACGAGCAGTACTTC. The encoded protein is CARGQGLHYEQYF.

The chain uses TRBV7-2 and TRBJ2-6; D gene unclear. V lost 5 bases, J lost 1 base, and 12 bases lay in between. This CDR3 region has 16 residues. CDR1 SGHTA and CDR2 FQGNSA come from the germline V gene. This CDR3 is CASSPRPFSGANVLTF. The CDR3 DNA reads TGTGCCAGCAGCCCGCGCCCGTTTTCTGGGGCCAACGTCCTGACTTTC.

This chain uses TRBV19 with TRBJ2-7; 7 bases are shared with TRBD2. Germline lookup yields CDR1 LNHDA and CDR2 SQIVND (reference sequence). The CDR3 spans 13 residues. The V and J ends lost 9 bases and 2 bases, in that order; junction bases with no gene match: 7. In nucleotides, the CDR3 is TGTGCCAGCGCCTCGGGGGGAACCTACGAGCAGTACTTC. Translating it yields CASASGGTYEQYF.

This chain joins TRBV4-3 and TRBJ2-7; a weak D match, TRBD2 (6 bases). The length of the CDR3 is 16 residues. Trimming removed 1 base from V and 2 bases from J, with 15 bases in between. Germline V gene lookup returns CDR1 LGHNA and CDR2 YSLEER. In DNA, the CDR3 is TGCGCCAGCAGCCAAGGAAACGGGGGACGGCCCTACGAGCAGTACTTC. Translation gives CASSQGNGGRPYEQYF.

The chain joins TRBV7-9 to TRBJ2-7; D not certain. Germline CDR1 SEHNR, CDR2 FQNEAQ (reference sequence). V lost 1 base to trimming and J lost 3 bases, with 13 bases between them. The CDR3 is 15 residues long. The CDR3 region is CASSLVSGSSYEQYF. CDR3 sequence (DNA): TGTGCCAGCAGCTTAGTCTCCGGGTCTAGCTACGAGCAGTACTTC.

The genes are TRBV18 and TRBJ1-2; 7 bases line up with TRBD1. Losses at the gene ends were 4 bases for V and 4 bases for J; bases not matched to a gene: 6. This CDR3 comprises 14 residues. CDR1 is KGHSH and CDR2 is LQKENI in the germline V gene. The CDR3 is CASSLEGQIYGYTF. The CDR3 nucleotides are TGTGCCAGCTCACTCGAGGGACAGATCTATGGCTACACCTTC.

The J gene is TRBJ2-5, the V gene TRBV11-2; D gene uncertain. The ends were cut back, 5 bases at V and 0 bases at J, with 1 base in the middle. The CDR3 length is 11 residues. Per the germline V gene, CDR1 is SGHAT and CDR2 is FQNNGV. DNA for the CDR3: TGTGCCAGCAGCAACCAAGAGACCCAGTACTTC. Protein: CASSNQETQYF.

The genes are TRBV19 and TRBJ1-3; unclear D gene. Trimming cost V 5 bases and J 0 bases, with 11 bases left between them. Germline V lookup: CDR1 LNHDA, CDR2 SQIVND (reference sequence). This CDR3 has 15 residues. CDR3 DNA: TGTGCCAGTAGTGCCCAAGCCGTCTCTGGAAACACCATATATTTT. Translating it yields CASSAQAVSGNTIYF. The whole variable domain, remainder taken from reference TRBV19 and TRBJ1-3, is DGGITQSPKYLFRKEGQNVTLSCEQNLNHDAMYWYRQDPGQGLRLIYYSQIVNDFQKGDIAEGYSVSREKKESFPLTVTSAQKNPTAFYLCASSAQAVSGNTIYFGEGSWLTVV.

The J gene is TRBJ1-4, the V gene TRBV6-5; 9 bases line up with TRBD1. In germline, CDR1 is MNHEY, CDR2 SVGAGI. This CDR3 contains 15 residues. V shed 4 bases and J 4 bases; nucleotides not matched to a gene: 4. CDR3 amino acids: CASSLGQGYNEKLFF. In nucleotides, the CDR3 is TGTGCCAGCAGTTTGGGACAGGGATATAATGAAAAACTGTTTTTT.

This chain connects TRBV28 to TRBJ1-1; D unclear. This CDR3 spans 14 amino acids. CDR1 MDHEN and CDR2 SYDVKM come from the germline V gene. V was cut by 2 bases and J by 0 bases, with 7 bases left in between. The CDR3 sequence is CASSLVQLNTEAFF. CDR3 bases: TGTGCCAGCAGTTTAGTCCAGCTGAACACTGAAGCTTTCTTT.

This chain joins TRBV9 and TRBJ2-2, with 14 bases fitting TRBD2. The CDR3 contains 19 residues. V trimming: 2 bases; J trimming: 0 bases; junction bases outside the gene matches: 6. Germline V CDR1 and CDR2: SGDLS, YYNGEE. The CDR3 spells CASSVGLAGGPSNTGELFF. The CDR3 bases are TGTGCCAGCAGCGTTGGACTAGCGGGGGGACCTTCGAACACCGGGGAGCTGTTTTTT.

J is TRBJ1-1 and V is TRBV24-1, with TRBD1 identical over 7 bases. After removal of 3 bases from V and 5 bases from J, the junction contained 2 bases not matched to a gene. This CDR3 is 13 amino acids long. Germline CDR1 and CDR2: KGHDR and SFDVKD. The CDR3 sequence is CATSDIRGTEAFF. The DNA for the CDR3 is TGTGCCACCAGTGATATCAGGGGGACTGAAGCTTTCTTT.